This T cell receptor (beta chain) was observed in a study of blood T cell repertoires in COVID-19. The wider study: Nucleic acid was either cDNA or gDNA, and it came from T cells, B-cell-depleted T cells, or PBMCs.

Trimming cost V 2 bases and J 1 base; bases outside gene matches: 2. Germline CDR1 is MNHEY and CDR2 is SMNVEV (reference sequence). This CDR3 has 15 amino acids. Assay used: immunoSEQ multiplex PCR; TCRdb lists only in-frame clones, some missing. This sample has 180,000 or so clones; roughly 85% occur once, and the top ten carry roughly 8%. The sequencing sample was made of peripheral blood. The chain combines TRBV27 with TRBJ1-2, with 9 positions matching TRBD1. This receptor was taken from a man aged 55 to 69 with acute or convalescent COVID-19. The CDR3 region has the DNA TGTGCCAGCAGTTTAGAGGGACAGGGTAACTATGGCTACACCTTC. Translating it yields CASSLEGQGNYGYTF.